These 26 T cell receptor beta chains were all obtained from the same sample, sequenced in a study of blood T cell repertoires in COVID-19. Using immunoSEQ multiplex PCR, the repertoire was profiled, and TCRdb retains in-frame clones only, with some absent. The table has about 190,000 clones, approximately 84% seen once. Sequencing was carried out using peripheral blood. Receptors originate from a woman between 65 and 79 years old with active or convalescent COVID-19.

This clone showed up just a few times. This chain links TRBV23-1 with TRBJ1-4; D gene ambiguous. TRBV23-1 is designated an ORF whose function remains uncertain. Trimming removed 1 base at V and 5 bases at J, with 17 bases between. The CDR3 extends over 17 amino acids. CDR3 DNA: TGCGCCAGCAGTCAATTCGTGACATTTGTCTACAATGAAAAACTGTTTTTT. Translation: CASSQFVTFVYNEKLFF.

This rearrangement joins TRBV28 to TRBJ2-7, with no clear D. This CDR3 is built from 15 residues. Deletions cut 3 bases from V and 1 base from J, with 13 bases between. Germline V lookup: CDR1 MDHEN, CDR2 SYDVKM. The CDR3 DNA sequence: TGTGCCAGCAGTTTCCCCCGCGCTTCTTCCTACGAGCAGTACTTC. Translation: CASSFPRASSYEQYF.

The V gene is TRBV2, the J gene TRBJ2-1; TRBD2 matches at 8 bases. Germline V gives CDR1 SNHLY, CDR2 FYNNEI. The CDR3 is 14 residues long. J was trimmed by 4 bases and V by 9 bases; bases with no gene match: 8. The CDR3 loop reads CASSKREGYNEQFF. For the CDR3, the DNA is TGTGCCAGTTCGAAACGGGAGGGGTACAATGAGCAGTTCTTC.

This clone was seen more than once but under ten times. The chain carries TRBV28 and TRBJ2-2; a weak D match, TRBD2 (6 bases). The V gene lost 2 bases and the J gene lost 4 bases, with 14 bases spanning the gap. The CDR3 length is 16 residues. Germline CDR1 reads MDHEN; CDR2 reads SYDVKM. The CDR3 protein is CASSLGSSVFTGELFF. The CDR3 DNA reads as TGTGCCAGCAGTTTAGGTTCTAGCGTTTTCACCGGGGAGCTGTTTTTT.

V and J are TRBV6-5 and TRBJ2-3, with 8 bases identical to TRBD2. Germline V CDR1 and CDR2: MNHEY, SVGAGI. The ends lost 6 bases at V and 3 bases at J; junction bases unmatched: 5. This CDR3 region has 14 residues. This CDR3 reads CASSPTSATDTQYF. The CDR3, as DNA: TGTGCCAGCAGCCCGACTAGCGCGACAGATACGCAGTATTTT.

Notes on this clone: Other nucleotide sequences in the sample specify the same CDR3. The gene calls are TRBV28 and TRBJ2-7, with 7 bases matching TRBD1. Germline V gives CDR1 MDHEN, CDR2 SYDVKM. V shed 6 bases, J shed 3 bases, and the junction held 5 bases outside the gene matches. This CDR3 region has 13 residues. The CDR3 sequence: CASSPRTGYEQYF. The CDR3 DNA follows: TGTGCCAGCAGCCCTCGGACAGGCTACGAGCAGTACTTC.

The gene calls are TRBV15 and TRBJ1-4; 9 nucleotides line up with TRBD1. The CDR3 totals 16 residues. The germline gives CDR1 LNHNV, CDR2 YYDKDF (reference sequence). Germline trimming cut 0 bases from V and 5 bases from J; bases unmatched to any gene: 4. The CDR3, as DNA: TGTGCCACCAGCAGAGATAGTGGGACAGGGAATGAAAAACTGTTTTTT. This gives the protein CATSRDSGTGNEKLFF.

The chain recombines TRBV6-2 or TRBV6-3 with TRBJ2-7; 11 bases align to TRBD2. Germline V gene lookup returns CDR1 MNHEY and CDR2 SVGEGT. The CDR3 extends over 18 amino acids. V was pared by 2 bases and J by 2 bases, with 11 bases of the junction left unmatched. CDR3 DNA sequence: TGTGCCAGCAGTTACGCCCTGGGAGAGGGACTAGCGGCCTACGAGCAGTACTTC. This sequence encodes CASSYALGEGLAAYEQYF.

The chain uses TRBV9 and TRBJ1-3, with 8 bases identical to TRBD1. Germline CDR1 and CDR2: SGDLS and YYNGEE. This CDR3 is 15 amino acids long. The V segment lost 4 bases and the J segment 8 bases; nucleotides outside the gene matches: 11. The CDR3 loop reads CASSPRQGLGDTIYF. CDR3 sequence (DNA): TGTGCCAGCAGCCCACGACAGGGGTTAGGAGACACCATATATTTT.

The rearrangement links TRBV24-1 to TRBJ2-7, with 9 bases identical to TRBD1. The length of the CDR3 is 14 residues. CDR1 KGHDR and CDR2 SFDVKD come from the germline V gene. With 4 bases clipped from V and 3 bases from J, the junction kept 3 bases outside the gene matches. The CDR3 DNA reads TGTGCCACCAGTGACCCGGACAGGGGCTACGAGCAGTACTTC. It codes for CATSDPDRGYEQYF.

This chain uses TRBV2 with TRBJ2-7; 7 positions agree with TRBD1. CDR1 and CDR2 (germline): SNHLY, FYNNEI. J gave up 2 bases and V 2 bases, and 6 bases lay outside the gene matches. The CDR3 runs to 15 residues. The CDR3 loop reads CASSEKGTETYEQYF. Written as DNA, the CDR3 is TGTGCCAGCAGTGAAAAGGGGACAGAAACCTACGAGCAGTACTTC.

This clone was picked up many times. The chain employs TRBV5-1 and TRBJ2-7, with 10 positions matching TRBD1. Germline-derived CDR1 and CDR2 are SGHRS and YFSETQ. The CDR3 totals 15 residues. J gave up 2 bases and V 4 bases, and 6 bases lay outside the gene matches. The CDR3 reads CASSLTGQGTYEQYF. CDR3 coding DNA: TGCGCCAGCAGCCTCACGGGACAGGGGACCTACGAGCAGTACTTC.

The CDR3 nucleotides are TGTGCCAGCAGCATGACTAGCGGGCTCGAGCGAGCAGGATACTTC. This sequence encodes CASSMTSGLERAGYF. V usage is TRBV2 and J usage is TRBJ2-7, with 10 nucleotides matching TRBD2. The CDR3 spans 15 residues. The germline CDR1 and CDR2 sequences are SNHLY and FYNNEI. V gave up 6 bases and J gave up 13 bases; unmatched junction bases: 18.

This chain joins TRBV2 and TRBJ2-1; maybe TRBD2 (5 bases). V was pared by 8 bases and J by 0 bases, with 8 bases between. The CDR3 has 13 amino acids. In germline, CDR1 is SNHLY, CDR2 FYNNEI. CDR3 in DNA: TGTGCCAGCGCGGGCCACTCCTACAATGAGCAGTTCTTC. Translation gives CASAGHSYNEQFF. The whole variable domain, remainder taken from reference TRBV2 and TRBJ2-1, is EPEVTQTPSHQVTQMGQEVILRCVPISNHLYFYWYRQILGQKVEFLVSFYNNEISEKSEIFDDQFSVERPDGSNFTLKIRSTKLEDSAMYFCASAGHSYNEQFFGPGTRLTVL.

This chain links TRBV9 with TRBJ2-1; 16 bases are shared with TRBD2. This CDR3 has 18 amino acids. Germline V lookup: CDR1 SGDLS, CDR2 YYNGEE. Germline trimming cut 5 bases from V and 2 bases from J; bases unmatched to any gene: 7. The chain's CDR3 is CASSRGLAGGPPYNEQFF. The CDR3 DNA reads TGTGCCAGCAGTAGGGGACTAGCGGGAGGGCCGCCCTACAATGAGCAGTTCTTC.

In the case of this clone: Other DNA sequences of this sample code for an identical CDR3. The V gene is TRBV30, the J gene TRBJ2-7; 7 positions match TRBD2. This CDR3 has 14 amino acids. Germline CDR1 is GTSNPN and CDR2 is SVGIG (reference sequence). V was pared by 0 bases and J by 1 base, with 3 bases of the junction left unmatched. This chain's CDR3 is CAWSVGGSSYEQYF. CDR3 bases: TGTGCCTGGAGTGTGGGCGGGAGTTCCTACGAGCAGTACTTC.

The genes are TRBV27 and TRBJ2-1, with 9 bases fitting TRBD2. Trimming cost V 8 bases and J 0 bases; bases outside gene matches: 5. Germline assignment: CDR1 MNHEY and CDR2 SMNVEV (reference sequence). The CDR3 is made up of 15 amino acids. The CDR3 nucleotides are TGTGCCAGCGGCGGGAGGGCCGGCTCCTACAATGAGCAGTTCTTC. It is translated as CASGGRAGSYNEQFF.

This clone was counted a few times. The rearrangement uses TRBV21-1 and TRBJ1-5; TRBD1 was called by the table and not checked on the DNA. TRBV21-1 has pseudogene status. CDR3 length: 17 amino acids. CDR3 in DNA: TGTGCCAGCAGCACAAGTTACCGACAGGGGGCCAGCCAGCCCCAGCATTTT. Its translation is CASSTSYRQGASQPQHF.

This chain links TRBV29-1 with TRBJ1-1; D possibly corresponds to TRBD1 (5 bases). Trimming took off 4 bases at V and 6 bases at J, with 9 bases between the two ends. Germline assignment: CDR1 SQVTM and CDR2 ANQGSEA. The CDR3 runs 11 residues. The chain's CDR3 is CSVGGRSEAFF. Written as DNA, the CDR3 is TGCAGCGTTGGGGGCCGCTCTGAAGCTTTCTTT.

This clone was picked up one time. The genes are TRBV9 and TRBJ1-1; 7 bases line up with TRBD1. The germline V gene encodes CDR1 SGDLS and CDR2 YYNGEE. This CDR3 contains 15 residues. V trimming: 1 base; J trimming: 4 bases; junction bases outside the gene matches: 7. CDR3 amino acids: CASSVISNRGTEAFF. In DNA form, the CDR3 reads TGTGCCAGCAGCGTAATTAGCAACAGGGGCACTGAAGCTTTCTTT.

The CDR3 loop reads CASSHLQGARDQPQHF. The CDR3 coding sequence is TGCGCCAGCAGCCACCTACAGGGGGCTAGGGATCAGCCCCAGCATTTT. The chain links TRBV4-1 to TRBJ1-5; TRBD1 agrees at 9 bases. Germline values: CDR1 MGHRA, CDR2 YSYEKL. The CDR3 covers 16 residues. V lost 3 bases to trimming and J lost 5 bases; unmatched junction nucleotides: 8.

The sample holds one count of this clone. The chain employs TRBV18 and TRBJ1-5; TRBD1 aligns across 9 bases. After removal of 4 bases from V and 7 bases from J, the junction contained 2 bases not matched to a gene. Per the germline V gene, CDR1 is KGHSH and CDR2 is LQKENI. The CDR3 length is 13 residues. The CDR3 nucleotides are TGTGCCAGCTCACGGACAGGGGACCAGCCCCAGCATTTT. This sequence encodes CASSRTGDQPQHF. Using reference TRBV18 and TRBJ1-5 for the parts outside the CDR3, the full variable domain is NAGVMQNPRHLVRRRGQEARLRCSPMKGHSHVYWYRQLPEEGLKFMVYLQKENIIDESGMPKERFSAEFPKEGPSILRIQQVVRGDSAAYFCASSRTGDQPQHFGDGTRLSIL.

Here the CDR3 DNA reads TGTGCCAGCAGTGAAGTAGGGGCCCGGGTCGGGGAGCTGTTTTTT. It is translated as CASSEVGARVGELFF. The V and J genes are TRBV6-1 and TRBJ2-2; tentative D call: TRBD1 (5 bases). The length of the CDR3 is 15 residues. V was clipped by 1 base and J by 7 bases, with 13 bases between them. CDR1 and CDR2 from the germline V gene are MNHNS and SASEGT.

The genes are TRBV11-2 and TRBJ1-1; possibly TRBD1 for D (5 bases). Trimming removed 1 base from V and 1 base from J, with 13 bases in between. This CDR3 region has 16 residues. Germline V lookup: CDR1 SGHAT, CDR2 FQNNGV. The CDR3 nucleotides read TGTGCCAGCAGCTTAGGCCGACAGACGAGGAACACTGAAGCTTTCTTT. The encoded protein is CASSLGRQTRNTEAFF.

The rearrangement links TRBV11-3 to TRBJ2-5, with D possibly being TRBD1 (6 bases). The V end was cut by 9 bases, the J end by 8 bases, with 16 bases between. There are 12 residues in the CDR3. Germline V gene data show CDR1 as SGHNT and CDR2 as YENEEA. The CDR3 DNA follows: TGTGCCAGTTCCGTGGGGGCCAGTACCCAGTACTTC. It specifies CASSVGASTQYF.

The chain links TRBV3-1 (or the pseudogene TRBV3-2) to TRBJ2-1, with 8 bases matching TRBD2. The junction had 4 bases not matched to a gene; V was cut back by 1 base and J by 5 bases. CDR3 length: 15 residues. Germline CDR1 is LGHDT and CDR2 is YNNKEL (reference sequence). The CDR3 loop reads CASSQVLSGNNEQFF. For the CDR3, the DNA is TGTGCCAGCAGCCAAGTCCTTAGCGGGAACAATGAGCAGTTCTTC.